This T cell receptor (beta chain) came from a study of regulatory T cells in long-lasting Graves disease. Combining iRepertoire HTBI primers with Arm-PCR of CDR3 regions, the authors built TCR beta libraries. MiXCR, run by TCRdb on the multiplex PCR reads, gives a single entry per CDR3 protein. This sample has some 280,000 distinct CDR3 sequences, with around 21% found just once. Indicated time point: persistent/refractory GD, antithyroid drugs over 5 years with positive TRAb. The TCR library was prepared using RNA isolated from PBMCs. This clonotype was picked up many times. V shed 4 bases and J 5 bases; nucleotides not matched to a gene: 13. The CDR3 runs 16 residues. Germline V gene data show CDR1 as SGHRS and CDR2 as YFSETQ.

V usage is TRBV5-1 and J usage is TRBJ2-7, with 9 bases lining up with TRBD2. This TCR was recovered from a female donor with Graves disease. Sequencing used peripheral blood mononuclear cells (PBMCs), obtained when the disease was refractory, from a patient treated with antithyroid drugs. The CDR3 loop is CASSLEGVAGVDEQYF. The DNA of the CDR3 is TGCGCCAGCAGCCTGGAGGGGGTAGCGGGAGTCGACGAGCAGTACTTC.